This TCR beta chain appears in the sequencing data of a study of T cells after posttransplantation cyclophosphamide. Busulfan-fludarabine conditioning, marrow transplant, and cyclophosphamide on days +3 and +4 were administered. Assay: immunoSEQ multiplex PCR; the TCRdb copy retains only in-frame clones and omits some. The table shows 8,000 to 9,000 clones, with about 84% occurring only once. This CDR3 has 11 residues. The V gene's germline CDR1 is KGHSH and CDR2 LQKENI. V lost 3 bases and J lost 9; bases outside the gene matches: 2. The receptor comes from a female patient in her 40s who received an allogeneic stem cell transplant from an unrelated donor, was CMV-positive, and had no GVHD. Some T cells may have originated in the graft donor. The starting material was PBMCs, obtained after allogeneic stem cell transplant with posttransplant cyclophosphamide. V gene TRBV18 combines with J gene TRBJ2-7, with TRBD1 matching over 7 bases. As DNA, the CDR3 is TGTGCCAGCTCACCTGACAGGGTGCAGTACTTC. Amino acids: CASSPDRVQYF.